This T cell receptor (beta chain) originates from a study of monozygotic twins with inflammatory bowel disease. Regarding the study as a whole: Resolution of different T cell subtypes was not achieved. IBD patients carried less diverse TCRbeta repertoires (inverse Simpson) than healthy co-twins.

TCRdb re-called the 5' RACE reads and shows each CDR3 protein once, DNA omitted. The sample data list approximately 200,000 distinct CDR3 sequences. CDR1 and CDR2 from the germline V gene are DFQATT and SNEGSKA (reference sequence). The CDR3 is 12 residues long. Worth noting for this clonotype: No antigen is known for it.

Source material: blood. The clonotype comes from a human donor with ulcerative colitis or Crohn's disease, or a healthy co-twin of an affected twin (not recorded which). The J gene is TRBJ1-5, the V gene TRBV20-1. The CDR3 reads CSAREGGQPQHF.